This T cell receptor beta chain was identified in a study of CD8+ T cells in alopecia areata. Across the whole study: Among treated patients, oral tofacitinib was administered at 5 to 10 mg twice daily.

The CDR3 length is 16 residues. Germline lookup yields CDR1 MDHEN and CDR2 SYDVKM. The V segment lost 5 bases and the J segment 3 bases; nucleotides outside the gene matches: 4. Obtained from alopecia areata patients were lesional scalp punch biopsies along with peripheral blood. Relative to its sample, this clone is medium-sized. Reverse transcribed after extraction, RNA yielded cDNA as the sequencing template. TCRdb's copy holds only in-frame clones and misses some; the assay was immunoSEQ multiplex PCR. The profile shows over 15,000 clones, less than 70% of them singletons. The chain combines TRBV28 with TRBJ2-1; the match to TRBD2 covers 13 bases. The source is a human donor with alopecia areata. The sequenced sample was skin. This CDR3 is CASSPGTSGIYNEQFF. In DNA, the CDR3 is TGTGCCAGCAGTCCCGGGACTAGCGGGATCTACAATGAGCAGTTCTTC.